These 3 T cell receptor beta chains were sequenced from one sample in a study of shared clonotypes between healthy human individuals. Produced via immunoSEQ multiplex PCR; TCRdb's table is partial and in-frame only. Of about 470,000 clones detected, roughly three quarters appear once; the ten largest clones hold around 13%. What was sequenced was PBMCs. The receptor source for this set is a woman aged 35 to 49 in good health. Some clones in this sample may be carry-over from other donors' samples.

The genes are TRBV18 and TRBJ2-5, with D unresolved. Germline values: CDR1 KGHSH, CDR2 LQKENI. The CDR3 covers 12 residues. The V and J ends lost 5 bases and 0 bases respectively, with 4 bases between them. This CDR3 reads CASSSYQETQYF. DNA of the CDR3: TGTGCCAGCTCATCGTACCAAGAGACCCAGTACTTC.

A few counts support this clone. V usage is TRBV28 and J usage is TRBJ1-5; no definite D call. The CDR3 consists of 14 residues. V was pared by 11 bases and J by 6 bases, with 20 bases between. CDR1 is MDHEN, CDR2 SYDVKM, per germline. Written as DNA, the CDR3 is TGTGCCGGCGATGAGGGCGGAACACTTCAGCCCCAGCATTTT. Its translation: CAGDEGGTLQPQHF. The full variable domain, rest sourced from reference TRBV28 and TRBJ1-5, is DVKVTQSSRYLVKRTGEKVFLECVQDMDHENMFWYRQDPGLGLRLIYFSYDVKMKEKGDIPEGYSVSREKKERFSLILESASTNQTSMYLCAGDEGGTLQPQHFGDGTRLSIL.

CDR3 residues: CASSFLRSNTEAFF. CDR3 coding DNA: TGTGCCAGCAGTTTTTTACGGTCGAACACTGAAGCTTTCTTT. The rearrangement joins TRBV28 to TRBJ1-1; no reliable D call. The CDR3 is 14 amino acids. Germline V gene sequence: CDR1 MDHEN, CDR2 SYDVKM. Trimming cost V 3 bases and J 1 base, with 9 bases left between them.